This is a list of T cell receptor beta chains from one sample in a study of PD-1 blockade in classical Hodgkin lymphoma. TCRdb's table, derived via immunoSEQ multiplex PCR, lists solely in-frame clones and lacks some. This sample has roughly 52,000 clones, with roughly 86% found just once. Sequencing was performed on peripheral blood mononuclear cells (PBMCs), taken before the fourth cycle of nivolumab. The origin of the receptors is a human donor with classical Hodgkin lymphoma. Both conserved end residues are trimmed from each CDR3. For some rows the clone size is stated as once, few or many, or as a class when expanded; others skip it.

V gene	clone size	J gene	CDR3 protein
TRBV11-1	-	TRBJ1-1	ASSPGQGDYEAF
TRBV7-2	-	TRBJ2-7	ASSSTPRGPWGSYEQY
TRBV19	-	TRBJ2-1	ASSPGTSDINEQF
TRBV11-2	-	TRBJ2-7	ASSLRNGQGYHEQY
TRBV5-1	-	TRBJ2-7	ASSRTSEYEQY
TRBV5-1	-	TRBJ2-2	ASRPGRGANTGELF
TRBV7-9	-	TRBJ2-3	ASRSRTSILDTQY
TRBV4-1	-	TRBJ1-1	ASSRDREAF
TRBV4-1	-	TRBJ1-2	ASSQVSQGASRNYGYT
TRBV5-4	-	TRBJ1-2	ASSLGDYWNYGYT
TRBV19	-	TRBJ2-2	ASSSTVGTGELF
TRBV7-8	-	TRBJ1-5	ASSLRGNQPQH
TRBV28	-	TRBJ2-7	ASSLQGARKYEQY
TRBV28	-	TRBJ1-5	ASSLSAQPQH
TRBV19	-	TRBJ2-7	ASSIGPYEQY
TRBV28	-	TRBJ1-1	ASSPLGTNTEAF
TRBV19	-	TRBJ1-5	ASSPGTHNQPQH
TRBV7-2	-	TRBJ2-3	ASSLGLAGGPDTQY
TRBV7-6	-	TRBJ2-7	ASSPRTAQLTYEQY
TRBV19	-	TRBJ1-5	ASTQSGGRPNQPQH
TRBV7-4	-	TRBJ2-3	ASSPARERGKDTQY
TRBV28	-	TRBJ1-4	ASSWDTTNEKLF
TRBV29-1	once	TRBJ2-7	SVGLGVHEQY
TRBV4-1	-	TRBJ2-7	ASSQLGQARSYEQY
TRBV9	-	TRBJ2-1	ASSGGQGAGGFDNEQF
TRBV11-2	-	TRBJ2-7	ASSLVAGGASG
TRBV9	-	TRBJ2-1	ASSVETRRNEQF
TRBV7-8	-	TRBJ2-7	ASSHPRDRLLEQY
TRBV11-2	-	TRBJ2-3	ASSLAGVPDTQY
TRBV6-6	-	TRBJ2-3	ASSLGGDTQY
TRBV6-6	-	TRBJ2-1	ASNRENEQF
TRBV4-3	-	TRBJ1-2	ASSQTSGPGYGYT
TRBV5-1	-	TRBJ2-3	ASSFVGAQGTDTQY
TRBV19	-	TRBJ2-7	ASSPDVVPLSYEQY
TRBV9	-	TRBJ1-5	ASSAQISARNQPQH
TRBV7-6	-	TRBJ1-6	ASSSSTGTAGSPLH
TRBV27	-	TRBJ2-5	ASSLSINQETQY
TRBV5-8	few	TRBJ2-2	ASSPPTVLF
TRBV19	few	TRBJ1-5	ASNSPGQGNQPQH
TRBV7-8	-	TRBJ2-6	ASSLEGGTGANVLT
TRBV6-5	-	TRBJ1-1	ASSYLRLGTEAF
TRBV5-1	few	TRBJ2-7	ASSFSGGNEQY
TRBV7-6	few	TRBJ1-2	ASSSYPGQGVYGYT
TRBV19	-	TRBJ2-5	ASSIGLGETQY
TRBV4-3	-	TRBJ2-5	ASSQGQGGTQY